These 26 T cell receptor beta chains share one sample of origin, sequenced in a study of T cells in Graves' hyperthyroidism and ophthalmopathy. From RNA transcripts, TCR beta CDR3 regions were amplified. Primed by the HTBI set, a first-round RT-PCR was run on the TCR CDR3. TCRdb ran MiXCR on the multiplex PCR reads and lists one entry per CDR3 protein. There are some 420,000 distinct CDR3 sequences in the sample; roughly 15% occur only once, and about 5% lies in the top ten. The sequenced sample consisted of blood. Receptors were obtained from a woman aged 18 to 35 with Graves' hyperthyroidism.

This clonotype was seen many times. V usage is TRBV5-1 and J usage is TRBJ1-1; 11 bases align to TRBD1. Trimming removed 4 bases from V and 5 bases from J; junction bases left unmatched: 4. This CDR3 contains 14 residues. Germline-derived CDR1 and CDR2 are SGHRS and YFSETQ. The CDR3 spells CASSAGQGGTEAFF. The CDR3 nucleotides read TGCGCCAGCAGCGCGGGACAGGGGGGGACTGAAGCTTTCTTT. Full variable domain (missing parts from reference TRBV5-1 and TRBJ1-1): KAGVTQTPRYLIKTRGQQVTLSCSPISGHRSVSWYQQTPGQGLQFLFEYFSETQRNKGNFPGRFSGRQFSNSRSEMNVSTLELGDSALYLCASSAGQGGTEAFFGQGTRLTVV.

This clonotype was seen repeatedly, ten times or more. CDR3 protein: CASSGGADYNEQFF. The DNA for the CDR3 is TGTGCCAGCAGCGGTGGGGCAGACTACAATGAGCAGTTCTTC. This chain connects TRBV13 to TRBJ2-1; perhaps TRBD1 as D (5 bases). Germline lookup yields CDR1 PRHDT and CDR2 FYEKMQ (reference sequence). Trimming pared 5 bases from V and 3 bases from J, leaving 11 bases between. CDR3 length equals 14 residues. Based on the CDR3 plus reference TRBV13 and TRBJ2-1, the full variable domain is AAGVIQSPRHLIKEKRETATLKCYPIPRHDTVYWYQQGPGQDPQFLISFYEKMQSDKGSIPDRFSAQQFSDYHSELNMSSLELGDSALYFCASSGGADYNEQFFGPGTRLTVL.

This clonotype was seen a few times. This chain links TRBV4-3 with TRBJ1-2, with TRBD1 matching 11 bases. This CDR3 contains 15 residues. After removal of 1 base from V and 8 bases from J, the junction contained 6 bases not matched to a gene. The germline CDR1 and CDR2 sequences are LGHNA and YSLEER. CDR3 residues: CASSQARTGGLGYTF. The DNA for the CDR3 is TGCGCCAGCAGCCAAGCCCGGACAGGGGGCTTAGGCTACACCTTC.

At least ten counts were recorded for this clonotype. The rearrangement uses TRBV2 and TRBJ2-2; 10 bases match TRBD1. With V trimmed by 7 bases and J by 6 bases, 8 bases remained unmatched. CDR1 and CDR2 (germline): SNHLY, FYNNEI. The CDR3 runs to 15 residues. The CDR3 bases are TGTGCCAGCAACAAGGACAGGGGGTTCGCCGGGGAGCTGTTTTTT. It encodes CASNKDRGFAGELFF.

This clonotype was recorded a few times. Here the CDR3 reads CASSDTGPSYEQYF. As DNA, the CDR3 is TGTGCCAGCAGCGACACGGGGCCGTCCTACGAGCAGTACTTC. The rearrangement uses TRBV5-4 and TRBJ2-7, with D possibly called TRBD1 or TRBD2 (5 bases each). CDR1 is SGHNT and CDR2 is YYREEE in the germline V gene (reference sequence). This CDR3 is built from 14 residues. Trimming pared 4 bases from V and 1 base from J, leaving 12 bases between.

Here the CDR3 reads CASSQDTVRFIGRGYTF. The CDR3 bases are TGCGCCAGCAGCCAAGATACAGTCAGGTTTATAGGACGTGGCTACACCTTC. This chain joins TRBV4-3 and TRBJ1-2; unclear D gene. Trimming removed 0 bases at V and 7 bases at J, with 21 bases between. The CDR3 loop spans 17 amino acids. In germline, CDR1 is LGHNA, CDR2 YSLEER.

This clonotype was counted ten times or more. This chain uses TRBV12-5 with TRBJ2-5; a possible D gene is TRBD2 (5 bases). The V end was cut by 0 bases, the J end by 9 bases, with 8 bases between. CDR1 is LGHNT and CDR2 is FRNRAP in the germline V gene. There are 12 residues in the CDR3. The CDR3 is CASGLVLGAQYF. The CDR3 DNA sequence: TGTGCTAGTGGTTTGGTACTCGGGGCCCAGTACTTC.

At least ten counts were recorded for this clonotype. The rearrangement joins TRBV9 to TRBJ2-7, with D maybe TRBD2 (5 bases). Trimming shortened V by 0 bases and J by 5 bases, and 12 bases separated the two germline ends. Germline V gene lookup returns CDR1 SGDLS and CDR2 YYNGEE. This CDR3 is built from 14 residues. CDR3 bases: TGTGCCAGCAGCGTAGCTAGCTTTGCCCACGAGCAGTACTTC. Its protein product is CASSVASFAHEQYF.

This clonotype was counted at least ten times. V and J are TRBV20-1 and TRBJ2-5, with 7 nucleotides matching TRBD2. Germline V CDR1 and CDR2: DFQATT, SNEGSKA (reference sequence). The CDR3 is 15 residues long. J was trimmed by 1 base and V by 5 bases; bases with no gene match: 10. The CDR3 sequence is CSAGGEGRVQETQYF. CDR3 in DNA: TGCAGTGCTGGGGGGGAGGGGAGGGTCCAAGAGACCCAGTACTTC.

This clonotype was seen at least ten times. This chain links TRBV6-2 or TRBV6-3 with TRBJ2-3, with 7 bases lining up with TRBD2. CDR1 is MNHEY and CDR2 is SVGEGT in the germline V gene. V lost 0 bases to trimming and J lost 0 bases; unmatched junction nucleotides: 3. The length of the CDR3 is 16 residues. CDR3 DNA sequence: TGTGCCAGCAGTTACTCGAGAGCGGGAAGCACAGATACGCAGTATTTT. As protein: CASSYSRAGSTDTQYF.

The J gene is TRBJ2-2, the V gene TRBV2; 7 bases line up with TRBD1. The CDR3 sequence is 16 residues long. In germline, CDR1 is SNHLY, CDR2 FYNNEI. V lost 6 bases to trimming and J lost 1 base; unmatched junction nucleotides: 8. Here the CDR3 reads CASRRDRTGNTGELFF. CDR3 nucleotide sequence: TGTGCCAGCAGGAGAGACAGGACAGGGAACACCGGGGAGCTGTTTTTT.

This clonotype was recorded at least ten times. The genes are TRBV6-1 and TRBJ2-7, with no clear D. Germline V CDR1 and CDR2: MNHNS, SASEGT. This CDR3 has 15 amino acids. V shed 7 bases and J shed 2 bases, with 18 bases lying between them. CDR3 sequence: CASNPSPPQTYEQYF. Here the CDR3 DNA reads TGTGCCAGCAATCCCAGCCCTCCCCAGACCTACGAGCAGTACTTC.

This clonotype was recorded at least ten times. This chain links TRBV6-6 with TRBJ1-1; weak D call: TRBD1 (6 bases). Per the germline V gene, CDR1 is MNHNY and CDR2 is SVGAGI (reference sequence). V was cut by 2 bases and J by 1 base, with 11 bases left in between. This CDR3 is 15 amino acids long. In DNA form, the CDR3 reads TGTGCCAGCAGTTACACTCGGACAGAGAACACTGAAGCTTTCTTT. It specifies CASSYTRTENTEAFF.

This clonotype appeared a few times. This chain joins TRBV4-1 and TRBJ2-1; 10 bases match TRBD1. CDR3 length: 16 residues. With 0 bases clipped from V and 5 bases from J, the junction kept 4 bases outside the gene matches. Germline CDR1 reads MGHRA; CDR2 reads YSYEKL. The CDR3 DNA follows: TGCGCCAGCAGCCAAGATAGACAGGGGGCCAACAATGAGCAGTTCTTC. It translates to CASSQDRQGANNEQFF.

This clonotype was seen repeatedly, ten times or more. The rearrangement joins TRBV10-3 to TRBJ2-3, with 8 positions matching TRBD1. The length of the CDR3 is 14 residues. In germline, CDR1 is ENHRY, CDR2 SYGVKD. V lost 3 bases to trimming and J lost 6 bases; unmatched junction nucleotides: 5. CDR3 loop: CAISDRGQGDTQYF. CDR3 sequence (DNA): TGTGCCATCAGTGACAGGGGGCAAGGGGATACGCAGTATTTT.

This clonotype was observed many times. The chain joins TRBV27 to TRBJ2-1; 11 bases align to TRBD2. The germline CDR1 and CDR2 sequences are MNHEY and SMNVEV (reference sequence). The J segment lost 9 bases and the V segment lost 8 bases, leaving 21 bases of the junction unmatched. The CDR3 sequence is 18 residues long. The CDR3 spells CASAPSRLAGGFAFEQFF. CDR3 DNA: TGTGCCAGCGCACCCTCCAGGCTAGCGGGAGGTTTCGCATTTGAGCAGTTCTTC.

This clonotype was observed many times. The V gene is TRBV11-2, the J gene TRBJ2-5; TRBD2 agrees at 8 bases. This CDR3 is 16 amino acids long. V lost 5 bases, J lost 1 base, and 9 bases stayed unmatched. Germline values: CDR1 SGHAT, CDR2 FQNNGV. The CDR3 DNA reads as TGTGCCAGCAGCAGATATAGCGGGGCTACCCAAGAGACCCAGTACTTC. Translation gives CASSRYSGATQETQYF.

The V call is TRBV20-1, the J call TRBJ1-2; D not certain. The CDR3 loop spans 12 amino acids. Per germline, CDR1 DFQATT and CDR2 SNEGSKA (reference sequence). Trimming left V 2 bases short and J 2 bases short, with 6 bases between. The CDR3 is CSARNINYGYTF. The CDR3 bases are TGCAGTGCTAGAAACATCAACTATGGCTACACCTTC.

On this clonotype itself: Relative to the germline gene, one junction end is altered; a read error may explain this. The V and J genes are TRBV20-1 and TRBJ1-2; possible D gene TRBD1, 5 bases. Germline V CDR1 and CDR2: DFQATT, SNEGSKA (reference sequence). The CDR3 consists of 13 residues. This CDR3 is CSAREGLDYDYTF. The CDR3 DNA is TGCAGTGCTAGAGAGGGGCTGGACTATGACTACACCTTC.

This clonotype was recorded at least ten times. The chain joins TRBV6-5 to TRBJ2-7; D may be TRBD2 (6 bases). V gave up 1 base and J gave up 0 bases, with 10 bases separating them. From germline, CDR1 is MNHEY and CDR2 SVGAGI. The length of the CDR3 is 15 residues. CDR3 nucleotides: TGTGCCAGCAGTTACTGGACTACCAGCTCCTACGAGCAGTACTTC. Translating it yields CASSYWTTSSYEQYF.

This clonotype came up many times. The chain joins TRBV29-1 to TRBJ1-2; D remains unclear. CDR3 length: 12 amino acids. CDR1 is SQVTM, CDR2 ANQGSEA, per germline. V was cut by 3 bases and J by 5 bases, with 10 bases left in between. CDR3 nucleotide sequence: TGCAGCGTTGATAGCCACCCTTATGGCTACACCTTC. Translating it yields CSVDSHPYGYTF. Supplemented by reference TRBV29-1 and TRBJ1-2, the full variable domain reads SAVISQKPSRDICQRGTSLTIQCQVDSQVTMMFWYRQQPGQSLTLIATANQGSEATYESGFVIDKFPISRPNLTFSTLTVSNMSPEDSSIYLCSVDSHPYGYTFGSGTRLTVV.

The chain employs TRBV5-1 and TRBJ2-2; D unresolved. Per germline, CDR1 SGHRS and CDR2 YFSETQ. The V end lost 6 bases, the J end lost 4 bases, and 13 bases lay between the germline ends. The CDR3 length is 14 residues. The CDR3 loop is CASKLESSTGELFF. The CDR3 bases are TGCGCCAGCAAGCTGGAATCGTCCACCGGGGAGCTGTTTTTT.

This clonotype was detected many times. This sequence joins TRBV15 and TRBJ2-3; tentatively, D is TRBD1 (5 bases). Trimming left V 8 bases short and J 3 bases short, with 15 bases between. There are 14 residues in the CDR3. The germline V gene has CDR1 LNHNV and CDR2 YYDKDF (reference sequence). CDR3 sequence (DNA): TGTGCCACCTCCTCTCGTCAGGGAACAGATACGCAGTATTTT. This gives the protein CATSSRQGTDTQYF.

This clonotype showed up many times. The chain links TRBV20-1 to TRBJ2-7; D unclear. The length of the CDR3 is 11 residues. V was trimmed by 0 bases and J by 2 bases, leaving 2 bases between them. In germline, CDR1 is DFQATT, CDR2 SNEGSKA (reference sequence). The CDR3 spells CSAREAYEQYF. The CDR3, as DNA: TGCAGTGCTAGAGAGGCCTACGAGCAGTACTTC.

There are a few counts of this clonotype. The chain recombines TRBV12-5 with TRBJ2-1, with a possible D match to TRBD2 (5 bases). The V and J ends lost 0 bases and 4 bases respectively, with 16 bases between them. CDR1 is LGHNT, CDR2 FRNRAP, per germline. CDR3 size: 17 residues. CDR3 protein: CASGLVLGGSGYNEQFF. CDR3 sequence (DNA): TGTGCTAGTGGTTTGGTACTCGGTGGGAGTGGGTACAATGAGCAGTTCTTC.

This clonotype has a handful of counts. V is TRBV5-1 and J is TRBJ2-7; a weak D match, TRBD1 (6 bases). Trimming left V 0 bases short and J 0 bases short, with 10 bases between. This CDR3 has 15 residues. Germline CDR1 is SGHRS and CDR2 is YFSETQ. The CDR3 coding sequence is TGCGCCAGCAGCTTGGCCGGGACATTCTCCTACGAGCAGTACTTC. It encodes CASSLAGTFSYEQYF.